This T cell receptor (beta chain) was profiled in a study of CD8+ T cells in alopecia areata (dated 2018 in TCRdb). Study-level background: In both human patients and the C3H/HeJ mouse model, the study applied high-throughput TCRbeta sequencing to look at T cell clonal expansion in alopecia areata. In humans, TCRbeta sequencing was performed on scalp tissue and on sorted CD4+ and CD8+ peripheral blood T cells from healthy controls and from patients with patchy or totalis/universalis alopecia areata. Clonality in the scalp was compared among normal scalp (n=4), patchy alopecia areata scalp (n=8), and alopecia totalis/universalis scalp (n=8). RNA was extracted with the PAXgene miRNA kit for fixed scalp, the miRNeasy kit for PBMCs, and the RNeasy kit for mouse skin. immunoSEQ multiplex PCR using 35 Vbeta forward primers and 13 Jbeta reverse primers was used to amplify TCRbeta CDR3 regions.

PBMCs were isolated by density centrifugation and stained for CD3, CD4 and CD8, and CD4+ and CD8+ T cells were sorted on a FACSAria. Scalp biopsies and blood samples were provided by unaffected controls. Between the V and J ends, shortened by 5 bases and 4 bases respectively, the junction contains 12 bases. The CDR3 numbers 13 residues from cysteine through phenylalanine. Only CDR3 DNA remains: 39 bases, in frame from the first base. CDR1 and CDR2 are read off the germline V gene (reference sequence) as SEHNR and FQNEAQ. General findings and caveats noted by the study authors: TCR sequences shared between patients were less clear than in mice, possibly partly because of HLA diversity in the patient population. Scalp TCR repertoire analysis is complicated because resident alphabeta T cells in normal human skin are also sequenced, whereas mouse skin is dominated by gammadelta T cells. Compared with normal scalp, lesional scalp had higher clonality and more expanded CD8+ clones, particularly in alopecia totalis/universalis, a pattern that suggests antigenic drive.

Library preparation was by the immunoSEQ multiplex PCR assay. RNA was extracted from all samples and reverse transcribed into cDNA, which served as template for TCR sequencing. First-strand cDNA was synthesized using SuperScript III with a 2:1 mix of oligo-dT and random hexamers. Amplification bias was assessed with a synthetic immune receptor repertoire, and residual bias was removed computationally. In the authors' own workflow: Raw reads were preprocessed for error removal, and CDR3 was defined according to IMGT conventions as running from the conserved cysteine to phenylalanine. Clonality was computed as 1 minus the Shannon entropy, with the entropy normalized by log2 of the number of productive unique TCRs. Scalp TCRbeta sequences were cross-referenced with sorted blood CD4 and CD8 repertoires so that the CD4 or CD8 identity of scalp clones could be inferred. Not all clones reach the TCRdb copy of this immuneACCESS table, which keeps in-frame sequences only. Checked studies attribute under half of the gap to unresolved V genes and leave the rest unexplained. The DNA was the basis for D and trimming; V, J and clone size are from that table. This sample comprises about 110,000 clones, approximately 59% of them detected only once. Less than 25% of the sample belongs to the ten largest clones.

Notes on this clone: The specificity of this receptor is unknown. Qualities for individual bases were not recorded, and no much larger clone is one base off. Within the sample, other DNA sequences also encode this same CDR3.

The sequenced material came from CD8+ T cells sorted from blood. The TCR was taken from a human donor in good health. Recombination linked TRBV7-9 to TRBJ2-7, with the D call tentatively TRBD1 or TRBD2, each fitting 5 bases. The CDR3: CASSLLGAYEQYF. The sequenced DNA is TGTGCCAGCAGCCTCCTCGGGGCATACGAGCAGTACTTC.